These 15 T cell receptor beta chains came from one sample sequenced in a study of blood T cell repertoires in COVID-19. Repertoires were generated with immunoSEQ multiplex PCR, while TCRdb's copy carries only in-frame clones and drops some. Among about 220,000 clones listed, over 75% were seen once. Sequences were obtained from peripheral blood. These receptors all come from a woman between 65 and 79 years old with COVID-19, enrolled during active disease.

This clone was detected once. V usage is TRBV24-1 and J usage is TRBJ2-3; weak D call: TRBD2 (6 bases). The germline CDR1 and CDR2 sequences are KGHDR and SFDVKD. Trimming cost V 6 bases and J 7 bases, with 13 bases left between them. CDR3 length: 13 amino acids. In DNA form, the CDR3 reads TGTGCCACCAGTCTCGGGGGTCTAAATACGCAGTATTTT. It is translated as CATSLGGLNTQYF.

V and J are TRBV18 and TRBJ2-7; 8 bases match TRBD1. J gave up 2 bases and V 4 bases, and 7 bases lay outside the gene matches. Germline-derived CDR1 and CDR2 are KGHSH and LQKENI. The CDR3 runs 15 residues. This CDR3 is CASSHGQGFTYEQYF. The CDR3 coding sequence is TGTGCCAGCTCACACGGACAGGGCTTTACCTACGAGCAGTACTTC.

This sequence joins TRBV23-1 and TRBJ2-2; D is possibly TRBD2 (5 bases). TRBV23-1 is recorded as an ORF, its role being uncertain. The CDR3 extends over 14 amino acids. V was pared by 4 bases and J by 4 bases, with 10 bases between. CDR3 in amino acids: CASSLRDTTGELFF. The CDR3 DNA follows: TGCGCCAGCAGTCTCCGGGATACCACCGGGGAGCTGTTTTTT.

CDR3 loop: CASSPDSSILYGYTF. The CDR3, as DNA: TGTGCCAGCTCCCCGGACAGCTCGATTCTTTATGGCTACACCTTC. This chain connects TRBV18 to TRBJ1-2, with a tentative D call TRBD1 (6 bases). The CDR3 sequence is 15 residues long. From germline, CDR1 is KGHSH and CDR2 LQKENI. V lost 6 bases and J lost 5, with 19 bases in between. Full variable domain (missing parts from reference TRBV18 and TRBJ1-2): NAGVMQNPRHLVRRRGQEARLRCSPMKGHSHVYWYRQLPEEGLKFMVYLQKENIIDESGMPKERFSAEFPKEGPSILRIQQVVRGDSAAYFCASSPDSSILYGYTFGSGTRLTVV.

The chain combines TRBV19 with TRBJ1-2, with a possible D match to TRBD1 (6 bases). Trimming shortened V by 10 bases and J by 9 bases, and 18 bases separated the two germline ends. Germline CDR1 reads LNHDA; CDR2 reads SQIVND (reference sequence). The CDR3 loop spans 12 amino acids. CDR3 amino acids: CATKNGQFSYTF. The CDR3 DNA is TGTGCCACCAAAAACGGACAGTTCAGCTACACCTTC.

The CDR3 nucleotides are TGTGCCAGCAGCTTAGGGGGCCTGGGGCAGGGCACTGAAGCTTTCTTT. Protein sequence: CASSLGGLGQGTEAFF. The V gene is TRBV7-9, the J gene TRBJ1-1, with D possibly matching TRBD1 (5 bases). Germline loops: CDR1 SEHNR, CDR2 FQNEAQ (reference sequence). The CDR3 loop spans 16 amino acids. V was clipped by 1 base and J by 4 bases, with 16 bases between them.

This clone was seen more than once but under ten times. This chain links TRBV7-9 with TRBJ2-1; 11 positions agree with TRBD2. Unmatched junction bases numbered 6, after V lost 5 bases and J lost 6 bases. Germline assignment: CDR1 SEHNR and CDR2 FQNEAQ (reference sequence). This CDR3 is built from 15 residues. The CDR3, as DNA: TGTGCCAGCAGCACTGGGACTAGCGGCTTCAATGAGCAGTTCTTC. Its protein product is CASSTGTSGFNEQFF. Based on the CDR3 plus reference TRBV7-9 and TRBJ2-1, the full variable domain is DTGVSQNPRHKITKRGQNVTFRCDPISEHNRLYWYRQTLGQGPEFLTYFQNEAQLEKSRLLSDRFSAERPKGSFSTLEIQRTEQGDSAMYLCASSTGTSGFNEQFFGPGTRLTVL.

The gene calls are TRBV7-3 and TRBJ2-2, with TRBD2 matching over 9 bases. This CDR3 contains 16 residues. Per germline, CDR1 SGHTA and CDR2 FQGTGA. Trimming took 5 bases from V and 7 from J; bases not matched to a gene: 11. As DNA, the CDR3 is TGTGCCAGCAGCCCGCGGGTAGCGGGAGTTGGCGGGGAGCTGTTTTTT. Residues: CASSPRVAGVGGELFF. The full variable domain, completed using reference TRBV7-3 and TRBJ2-2, is GAGVSQTPSNKVTEKGKYVELRCDPISGHTALYWYRQSLGQGPEFLIYFQGTGAADDSGLPNDRFFAVRPEGSVSTLKIQRTERGDSAVYLCASSPRVAGVGGELFFGEGSRLTVL.

The chain combines TRBV29-1 with TRBJ2-7, with 10 bases aligning to TRBD1. This CDR3 comprises 14 residues. The V gene end was trimmed by 1 base and the J gene end by 6 bases; junction bases not matched to a gene: 6. The germline gives CDR1 SQVTM, CDR2 ANQGSEA. The CDR3 here is CSVEGTGGAGEQYF. The CDR3 coding sequence is TGCAGCGTTGAAGGGACAGGGGGAGCCGGCGAGCAGTACTTC.

This clone was counted a single time. The chain employs TRBV19 and TRBJ2-7, with D perhaps matching TRBD1 (6 bases). The CDR3 runs to 16 residues. CDR1 and CDR2 from the germline V gene are LNHDA and SQIVND (reference sequence). V shed 3 bases and J shed 4 bases, with 19 bases lying between them. This CDR3 reads CASSIELPYTGYEQYF. Here the CDR3 DNA reads TGTGCCAGTAGTATCGAACTCCCCTATACAGGGTACGAGCAGTACTTC.

This chain joins TRBV15 and TRBJ1-5; D perhaps matches TRBD1 (5 bases). Between the trimmed V and J ends, which lost 3 bases and 11 bases, there was a span of 20 bases. This CDR3 contains 15 residues. Per germline, CDR1 LNHNV and CDR2 YYDKDF (reference sequence). CDR3 residues: CATSSGRTAIRAQHF. The CDR3 DNA follows: TGTGCCACCAGCAGTGGGAGGACCGCTATCAGGGCCCAGCATTTT.

The V gene is TRBV5-1, the J gene TRBJ2-1, with 8 bases that match TRBD2. The CDR3 sequence is 16 residues long. CDR1 is SGHRS, CDR2 YFSETQ, per germline. The V gene end was trimmed by 4 bases and the J gene end by 3 bases; junction bases not matched to a gene: 9. The CDR3 DNA reads TGCGCCAGCAGCCAGTGGGCGGCGGGAGGCTACAATGAGCAGTTCTTC. It is translated as CASSQWAAGGYNEQFF.

This clone has only a few counts. The chain uses TRBV5-1 and TRBJ1-2; TRBD1 matches at 7 bases. Germline values: CDR1 SGHRS, CDR2 YFSETQ. The V gene end was trimmed by 1 base and the J gene end by 4 bases; junction bases not matched to a gene: 4. This CDR3 is 14 amino acids long. The CDR3 DNA follows: TGCGCCAGCAGCTTGAGGACAGGCATCTATGGCTACACCTTC. It specifies CASSLRTGIYGYTF.

The J gene is TRBJ1-1, the V gene TRBV2, with D maybe TRBD1 (5 bases). CDR1 and CDR2 (germline): SNHLY, FYNNEI. The CDR3 covers 13 residues. V was clipped by 6 bases and J by 0 bases, with 8 bases between them. This CDR3 is CASRDIMNTEAFF. The DNA for the CDR3 is TGTGCCAGCAGGGACATCATGAACACTGAAGCTTTCTTT.

This chain uses TRBV7-9 with TRBJ2-3; 8 bases align to TRBD2. Trimming removed 2 bases from V and 4 bases from J; junction bases left unmatched: 8. There are 16 residues in the CDR3. Germline V gene data show CDR1 as SEHNR and CDR2 as FQNEAQ (reference sequence). The CDR3 bases are TGTGCCAGCAGCTTAACCCAGCGGGAGTCCCCAGATACGCAGTATTTT. Its protein is CASSLTQRESPDTQYF.